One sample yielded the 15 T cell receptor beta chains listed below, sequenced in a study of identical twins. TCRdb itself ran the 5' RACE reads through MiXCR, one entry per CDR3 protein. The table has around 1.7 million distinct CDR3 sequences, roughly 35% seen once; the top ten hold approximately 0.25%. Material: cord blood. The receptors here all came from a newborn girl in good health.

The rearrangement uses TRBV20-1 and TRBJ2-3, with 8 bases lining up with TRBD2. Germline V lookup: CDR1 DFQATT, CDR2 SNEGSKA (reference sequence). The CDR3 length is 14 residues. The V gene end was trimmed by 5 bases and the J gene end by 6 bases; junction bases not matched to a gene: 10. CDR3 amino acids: CSAEAGLGADTQYF. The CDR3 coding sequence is TGCAGTGCTGAGGCGGGACTAGGGGCGGATACGCAGTATTTT.

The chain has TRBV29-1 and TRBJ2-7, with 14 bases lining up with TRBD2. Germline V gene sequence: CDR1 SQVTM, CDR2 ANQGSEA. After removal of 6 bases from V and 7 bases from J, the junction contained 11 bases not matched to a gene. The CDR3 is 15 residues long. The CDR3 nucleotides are TGCAGCGTAAGACTAGCGGGAGGGCCCTCGAATGAGCAGTACTTC. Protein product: CSVRLAGGPSNEQYF.

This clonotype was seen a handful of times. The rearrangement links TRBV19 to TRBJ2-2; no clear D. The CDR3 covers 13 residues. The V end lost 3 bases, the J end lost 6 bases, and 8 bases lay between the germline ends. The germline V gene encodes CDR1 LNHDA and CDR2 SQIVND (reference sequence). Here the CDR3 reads CASSIRYAGELFF. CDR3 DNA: TGTGCCAGTAGTATTCGGTATGCCGGGGAGCTGTTTTTT.

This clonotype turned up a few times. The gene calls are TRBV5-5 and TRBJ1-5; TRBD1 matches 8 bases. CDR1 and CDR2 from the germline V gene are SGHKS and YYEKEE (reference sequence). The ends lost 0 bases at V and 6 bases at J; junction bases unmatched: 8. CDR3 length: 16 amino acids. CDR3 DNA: TGTGCCAGCAGCTTGGGGACAGGGTTTCTCCGTCAGCCCCAGCATTTT. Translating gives CASSLGTGFLRQPQHF.

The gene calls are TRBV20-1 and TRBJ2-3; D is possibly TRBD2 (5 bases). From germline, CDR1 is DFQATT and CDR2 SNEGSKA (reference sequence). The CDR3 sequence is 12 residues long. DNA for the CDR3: TGCAGCGGACTTCAGGGCACAGATACGCAGTATTTT. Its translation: CSGLQGTDTQYF.

The CDR3 sequence is CASSRPAGGLPPSTDTQYF. The CDR3 region has the DNA TGTGCCAGCTCACGTCCAGCGGGAGGGTTACCTCCCAGCACAGATACGCAGTATTTT. The chain combines TRBV7-2 with TRBJ2-3, with TRBD2 matching over 10 bases. V lost 8 bases to trimming and J lost 0 bases; unmatched junction nucleotides: 17. The CDR3 runs to 19 residues. In germline, CDR1 is SGHTA, CDR2 FQGNSA.

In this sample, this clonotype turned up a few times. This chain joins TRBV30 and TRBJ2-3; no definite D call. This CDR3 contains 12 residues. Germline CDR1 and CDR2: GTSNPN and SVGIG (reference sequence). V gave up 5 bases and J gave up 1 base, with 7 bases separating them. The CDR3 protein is CAWSRGTDTQYF. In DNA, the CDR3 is TGTGCCTGGTCCCGAGGCACAGATACGCAGTATTTT.

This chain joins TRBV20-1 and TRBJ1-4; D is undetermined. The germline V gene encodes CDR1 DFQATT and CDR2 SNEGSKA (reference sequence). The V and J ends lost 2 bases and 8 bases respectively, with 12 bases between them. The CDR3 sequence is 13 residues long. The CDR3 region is CSARQVQGEKLFF. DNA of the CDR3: TGCAGTGCTAGACAGGTCCAAGGGGAAAAACTGTTTTTT.

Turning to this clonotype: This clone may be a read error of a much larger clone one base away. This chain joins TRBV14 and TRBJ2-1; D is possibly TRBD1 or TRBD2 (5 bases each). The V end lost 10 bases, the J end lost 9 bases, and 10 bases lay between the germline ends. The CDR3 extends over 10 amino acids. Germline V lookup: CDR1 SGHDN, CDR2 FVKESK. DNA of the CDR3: TGTGCCATCACAGGAGGTGAGCAGTTCTTC. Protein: CAITGGEQFF.

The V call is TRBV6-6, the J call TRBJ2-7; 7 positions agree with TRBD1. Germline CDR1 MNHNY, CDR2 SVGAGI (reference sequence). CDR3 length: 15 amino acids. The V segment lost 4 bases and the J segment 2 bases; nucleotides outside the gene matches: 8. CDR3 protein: CASSFLAGTAYEQYF. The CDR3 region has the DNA TGTGCCAGCAGTTTCCTAGCCGGGACAGCCTACGAGCAGTACTTC.

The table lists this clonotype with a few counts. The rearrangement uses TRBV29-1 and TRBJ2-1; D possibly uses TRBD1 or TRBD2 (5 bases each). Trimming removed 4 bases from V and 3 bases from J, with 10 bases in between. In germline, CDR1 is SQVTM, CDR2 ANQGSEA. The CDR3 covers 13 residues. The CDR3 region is CSVAGRLYNEQFF. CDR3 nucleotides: TGCAGCGTTGCAGGGAGACTCTACAATGAGCAGTTCTTC.

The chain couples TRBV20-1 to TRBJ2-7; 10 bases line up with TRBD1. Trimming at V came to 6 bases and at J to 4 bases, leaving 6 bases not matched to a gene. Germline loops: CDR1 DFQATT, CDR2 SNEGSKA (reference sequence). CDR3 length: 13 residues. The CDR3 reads CSAPTGGRYEQYF. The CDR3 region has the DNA TGCAGTGCACCGACAGGGGGCCGGTACGAGCAGTACTTC.

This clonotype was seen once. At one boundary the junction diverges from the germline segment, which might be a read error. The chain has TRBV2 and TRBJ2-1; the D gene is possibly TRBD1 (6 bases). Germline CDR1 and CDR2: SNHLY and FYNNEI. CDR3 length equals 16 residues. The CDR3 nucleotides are TGTGCCATCAGTGAGTCAGACAGGAGCTCCTACAATGAGCAGTTCTTC. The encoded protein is CAISESDRSSYNEQFF.

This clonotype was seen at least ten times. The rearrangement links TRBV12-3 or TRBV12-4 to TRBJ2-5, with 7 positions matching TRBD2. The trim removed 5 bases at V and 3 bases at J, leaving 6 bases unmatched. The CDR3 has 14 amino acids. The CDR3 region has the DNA TGTGCCAGCAGTGAGGGGACTACTAAAGAGACCCAGTACTTC. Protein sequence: CASSEGTTKETQYF.

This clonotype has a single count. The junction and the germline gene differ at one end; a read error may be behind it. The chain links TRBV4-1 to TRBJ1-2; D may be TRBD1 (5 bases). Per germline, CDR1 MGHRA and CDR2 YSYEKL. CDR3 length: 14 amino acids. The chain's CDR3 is CASSQPGRNYVYTF. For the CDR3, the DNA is TGCGCCAGCAGCCAACCGGGACGGAACTATGTCTACACCTTC.